Each of the 15 T cell receptor beta chains below was sequenced from the same sample in a study of blood T cell repertoires in COVID-19 (dated by TCRdb to about 2020). Receptor libraries were prepared by the immunoSEQ multiplex PCR assay. TCRdb retrieved this table from immuneACCESS and kept in-frame rearrangements only. Not all clones are present; in checked studies, unresolved V genes account for under half, and no reason is known for the remainder. For this sample there are about 250,000 clones; roughly nine tenths appear just once. Jointly, the top ten make up around 3% of the sample. The sequenced sample was peripheral blood. These receptors came from a man in his late teens or twenties with active or convalescent COVID-19.

The chain uses TRBV6-6 and TRBJ1-1, with D tentatively TRBD1 (5 bases). V gave up 5 bases and J gave up 5 bases, with 18 bases separating them. From germline, CDR1 is MNHNY and CDR2 SVGAGI (reference sequence). This CDR3 has 15 amino acids. CDR3 sequence: CASSKPGSRGTEAFF. DNA of the CDR3: TGTGCCAGCAGTAAACCTGGGAGCCGGGGGACTGAAGCTTTCTTT.

The V and J genes are TRBV4-2 and TRBJ1-5; TRBD1 might be the D (6 bases). Trimming shortened V by 0 bases and J by 6 bases, and 9 bases separated the two germline ends. The CDR3 extends over 14 amino acids. Per germline, CDR1 LGHNA and CDR2 YNFKEQ. This CDR3 is CASSQEAGVQPQHF. The CDR3 DNA reads TGTGCCAGCAGCCAAGAGGCAGGGGTTCAGCCCCAGCATTTT.

This clone was detected once. The rearrangement links TRBV5-1 to TRBJ1-4; D is ambiguous. The length of the CDR3 is 15 residues. V was clipped by 1 base and J by 3 bases, with 10 bases between them. Looked up from germline, CDR1 is SGHRS and CDR2 is YFSETQ. CDR3 sequence: CASSLSGAANEKLFF. The CDR3 DNA sequence: TGCGCCAGCAGCTTGTCCGGCGCGGCTAATGAAAAACTGTTTTTT.

The rearrangement links TRBV7-2 to TRBJ2-3, with TRBD2 matching over 8 bases. V dropped 5 bases and J dropped 4; count of bases not matched to a gene: 8. Germline CDR1 is SGHTA and CDR2 is FQGNSA. The CDR3 has 15 residues. The CDR3 loop reads CASSPGLAMPDTQYF. The CDR3 DNA is TGTGCCAGCAGCCCTGGACTAGCCATGCCAGATACGCAGTATTTT.

This chain joins TRBV3-1 (or the pseudogene TRBV3-2) and TRBJ2-3; D possibly corresponds to TRBD2 (6 bases). Germline V gives CDR1 LGHDT, CDR2 YNNKEL (reference sequence). The ends were cut back, 0 bases at V and 3 bases at J, with 19 bases in the middle. This CDR3 is built from 18 residues. The CDR3 sequence is CASSQDKFPRGRTDTQYF. The CDR3 region has the DNA TGTGCCAGCAGCCAAGATAAGTTTCCGCGGGGTAGAACAGATACGCAGTATTTT.

V usage is TRBV6-5 and J usage is TRBJ2-7; D not certain. Trimming stripped 0 bases from V and 0 bases from J, with 6 bases between. The germline gives CDR1 MNHEY, CDR2 SVGAGI. This CDR3 has 14 amino acids. For the CDR3, the DNA is TGTGCCAGCAGTTACTCCCCCAGCTCCTACGAGCAGTACTTC. It codes for CASSYSPSSYEQYF.

The CDR3 nucleotides are TGTGCCAGCACTCAAACCCCCGGACAGCGAAGCCAAGAGACCCAGTACTTC. Protein: CASTQTPGQRSQETQYF. The chain combines TRBV7-2 with TRBJ2-5; the D gene is possibly TRBD1 (6 bases). The CDR3 extends over 17 amino acids. Trimming left V 7 bases short and J 1 base short, with 22 bases between. In germline, CDR1 is SGHTA, CDR2 FQGNSA.

This clone was seen a few times. The gene calls are TRBV4-3 and TRBJ1-4; D not resolved. V dropped 2 bases and J dropped 0 bases, with 10 bases sitting between them. CDR3 size: 16 residues. Germline assignment: CDR1 LGHNA and CDR2 YSLEER. The CDR3, as DNA: TGCGCCAGCAGCCAATTAGTCGGGGCAACTAATGAAAAACTGTTTTTT. This encodes CASSQLVGATNEKLFF.

The J gene is TRBJ1-5, the V gene TRBV28; no clear D. The CDR3 runs to 11 residues. The V gene's germline CDR1 is MDHEN and CDR2 SYDVKM. The chain's CDR3 is CGSSGDQPQHF. The CDR3 nucleotides are TGTGGAAGTAGCGGAGATCAGCCCCAGCATTTT.

This sequence joins TRBV7-7 and TRBJ2-2; 7 nucleotides line up with TRBD2. The CDR3 totals 17 residues. CDR1 and CDR2 from the germline V gene are SSHAT and FNYEAQ (reference sequence). V was clipped by 2 bases and J by 0 bases; unmatched bases: 6. In DNA form, the CDR3 reads TGTGCCAGCAGCTTAATCCCGGGGGGACCGAACACCGGGGAGCTGTTTTTT. Translated, it gives CASSLIPGGPNTGELFF. The full variable domain, its missing parts supplied by reference TRBV7-7 and TRBJ2-2, is GAGVSQSPRYKVTKRGQDVTLRCDPISSHATLYWYQQALGQGPEFLTYFNYEAQPDKSGLPSDRFSAERPEGSISTLTIQRTEQRDSAMYRCASSLIPGGPNTGELFFGEGSRLTVL.

The chain is built from TRBV29-1 and TRBJ2-1; TRBD1 might be the D (5 bases). This CDR3 is built from 15 residues. The germline gives CDR1 SQVTM, CDR2 ANQGSEA. V lost 4 bases and J 5 bases, leaving 18 bases between the germline ends. CDR3 protein: CSVGVGVSANNEQFF. The CDR3 DNA sequence: TGCAGCGTTGGAGTAGGGGTCTCAGCCAACAATGAGCAGTTCTTC.

This rearrangement joins TRBV28 to TRBJ2-7, with a tentative D call TRBD1 (5 bases). The germline CDR1 and CDR2 sequences are MDHEN and SYDVKM. The CDR3 has 14 residues. V gave up 2 bases and J gave up 6 bases, with 14 bases separating them. CDR3 DNA: TGTGCCAGCAGTTTAGGATTAGCAGGGCGCGAGCAGTACTTC. Translation gives CASSLGLAGREQYF. The entire variable domain, with the rest obtained from reference TRBV28 and TRBJ2-7, is as follows: DVKVTQSSRYLVKRTGEKVFLECVQDMDHENMFWYRQDPGLGLRLIYFSYDVKMKEKGDIPEGYSVSREKKERFSLILESASTNQTSMYLCASSLGLAGREQYFGPGTRLTVT.

J is TRBJ1-4 and V is TRBV4-3; TRBD1 matches at 10 bases. Germline values: CDR1 LGHNA, CDR2 YSLEER. The CDR3 spans 15 residues. The V segment lost 4 bases and the J segment 10 bases; nucleotides outside the gene matches: 9. The CDR3 is CASSLHRDRGGKLFF. In DNA form, the CDR3 reads TGCGCCAGCAGCCTTCACCGGGACAGGGGAGGAAAACTGTTTTTT.

The chain joins TRBV29-1 to TRBJ2-1; weak D call: TRBD2 (6 bases). CDR3 length: 15 residues. With 2 bases removed from V and 7 bases from J, the gap between germline ends came to 18 bases. CDR1 SQVTM and CDR2 ANQGSEA come from the germline V gene. This CDR3 reads CSVEIVGTAANEQFF. CDR3 nucleotides: TGCAGCGTTGAAATTGTCGGGACTGCGGCAAATGAGCAGTTCTTC.

The J gene is TRBJ2-3, the V gene TRBV19, with 12 bases lining up with TRBD2. The V gene's germline CDR1 is LNHDA and CDR2 SQIVND (reference sequence). The CDR3 is made up of 16 amino acids. J was trimmed by 3 bases and V by 4 bases; bases with no gene match: 5. CDR3 in DNA: TGTGCCAGTAGTACGGACCTAGCGGGGGGGACAGATACGCAGTATTTT. It encodes CASSTDLAGGTDTQYF.